This T cell receptor (beta chain) was sequenced in a study of blood T cell repertoires in COVID-19. The wider study: The study drew acute and convalescent COVID-19 samples from the United States, Italy and Spain. Nucleic acid was either cDNA or gDNA, and it came from T cells, B-cell-depleted T cells, or PBMCs.

V shed 5 bases and J shed 13 bases, with 20 bases lying between them. This CDR3 contains 13 residues. Germline V CDR1 and CDR2: SGHTA, FQGNSA. Study processing details: Estimation of nucleated cell counts was performed using reference gene primer amplification. Assay: immunoSEQ multiplex PCR; the TCRdb copy retains only in-frame clones and omits some. Clone size and the V and J calls come from that table; the DNA yielded D and trimming. The sample holds over 100,000 clones; around 80% are singletons and the top ten take about 4.1%. The V and J genes are TRBV7-2 and TRBJ2-5; possibly TRBD2 for D (7 bases). The receptor comes from a human donor in a cohort sampled during active or convalescent COVID-19. Specimen: peripheral blood. In DNA, the CDR3 is TGTGCCAGCAGCCACAAGGGGGGGAAAGAGATGTACTTC. The encoded protein is CASSHKGGKEMYF. Full variable domain (remainder filled in from reference TRBV7-2 and TRBJ2-5): GAGVSQSPSNKVTEKGKDVELRCDPISGHTALYWYRQSLGQGLEFLIYFQGNSAPDKSGLPSDRFSAERTGGSVSTLTIQRTQQEDSAVYLCASSHKGGKEMYFGPGTRLLVL.